The 3 T cell receptor beta chains presented below share a single source sample, sequenced in a study of long-term antiretroviral therapy in people with HIV. Samples were assayed with immunoSEQ v3.0 at survey level. Profiled with immunoSEQ multiplex PCR; TCRdb holds only in-frame clones, not every one. The sample holds about 17,000 clones, approximately 81% seen once. The sample consisted of unsorted PBMCs, taken 0.3 years after starting antiretroviral therapy. These receptors were taken from a woman aged 45-65 years with HIV.

The chain carries TRBV2 and TRBJ1-2, with TRBD1 matching over 11 bases. CDR1 SNHLY and CDR2 FYNNEI come from the germline V gene. J gave up 4 bases and V 6 bases, and 7 bases lay outside the gene matches. The CDR3 spans 15 residues. CDR3: CASRPGQGGAYGYTF. DNA for the CDR3: TGTGCCAGCAGGCCGGGACAGGGGGGTGCCTATGGCTACACCTTC.

The chain employs TRBV19 and TRBJ2-2; a weak D match, TRBD1 (6 bases). Between the trimmed V and J ends, which lost 5 bases and 6 bases, there was a span of 16 bases. The CDR3 covers 15 residues. The germline gives CDR1 LNHDA, CDR2 SQIVND (reference sequence). CDR3 DNA: TGTGCCAGTAGTGGAACGAACAGGGTCGCCGGGGAGCTGTTTTTT. Translating it yields CASSGTNRVAGELFF.

This clone was seen only once. The chain employs TRBV6-5 and TRBJ1-2; tentatively, D is TRBD1 (5 bases). Germline V gene sequence: CDR1 MNHEY, CDR2 SVGAGI. Trimming took 5 bases from V and 4 from J, leaving 14 bases between them. CDR3 length equals 14 residues. In DNA form, the CDR3 reads TGTGCCAGCAGTCGAAAGGGGTACGTCTATGGCTACACCTTC. This translates into CASSRKGYVYGYTF.